Sequencing of this T cell receptor beta chain was carried out in a study of beta chain features in type 1 diabetes. Overall study results and limits: Lower insertion and higher deletion counts appeared at VDJ junctions in type 1 diabetes patients. For Type 1 diabetes patients, all four CD4+ subsets carried TCRB CDR3s that were moderately but significantly shorter.

Expressed TCRB transcripts were sequenced after all isolated RNA was converted to cDNA. TCRdb's table, derived via immunoSEQ multiplex PCR, lists solely in-frame clones and lacks some. The sample holds almost 350,000 clones, approximately 8.2% seen once. For this clone: Its antigen is not identified.

Trimming took off 0 bases at V and 5 bases at J, with 17 bases between the two ends. The CDR3 sequence is 16 residues long. Germline lookup yields CDR1 LGHNA and CDR2 YSLEER. The clonotype was recovered from a woman under 30 in good health. V usage is TRBV4-3 and J usage is TRBJ2-7, with a weak D call TRBD2 (5 bases). Material: central memory CD4+ T cells from blood. The CDR3 DNA is TGCGCCAGCAGCCAAGATCATGAGGGTTCTCGAGACGAGCAGTACTTC. Translating it yields CASSQDHEGSRDEQYF.